The 2 T cell receptor beta chains listed next were all sequenced from one sample in a study of CD8 T cells in Susac syndrome. Random hexamers were used to reverse transcribe 0.5 to 1 ug of RNA. TCRdb re-derived calls from the immunoSEQ multiplex PCR reads in MiXCR, one entry per CDR3 protein. The repertoire consists of 20,000 to 25,000 distinct CDR3 sequences, with 90% to 95% occurring once and the leading ten covering approximately 0.25%. The sample comprised CD8+ T cells from PBMCs. These receptors all stem from a human donor in good health.

The chain is built from TRBV7-6 and TRBJ1-1, with 8 bases that match TRBD1. The junction had 6 bases not matched to a gene; V was cut back by 0 bases and J by 6 bases. Germline lookup yields CDR1 SGHVS and CDR2 FNYEAQ. The length of the CDR3 is 15 residues. The DNA of the CDR3 is TGTGCCAGCAGCTTAGCCCGGGACAGGCGGGCTGAAGCTTTCTTT. Its protein is CASSLARDRRAEAFF.

J is TRBJ1-2 and V is TRBV6-5; D is perhaps TRBD1 (6 bases). The germline CDR1 and CDR2 sequences are MNHEY and SVGAGI. The V end lost 6 bases, the J end lost 4 bases, and 15 bases lay between the germline ends. The CDR3 is made up of 14 amino acids. CDR3 residues: CASSQGTFGYGYTF. CDR3 nucleotide sequence: TGTGCCAGCAGCCAGGGGACTTTTGGCTATGGCTACACCTTC.